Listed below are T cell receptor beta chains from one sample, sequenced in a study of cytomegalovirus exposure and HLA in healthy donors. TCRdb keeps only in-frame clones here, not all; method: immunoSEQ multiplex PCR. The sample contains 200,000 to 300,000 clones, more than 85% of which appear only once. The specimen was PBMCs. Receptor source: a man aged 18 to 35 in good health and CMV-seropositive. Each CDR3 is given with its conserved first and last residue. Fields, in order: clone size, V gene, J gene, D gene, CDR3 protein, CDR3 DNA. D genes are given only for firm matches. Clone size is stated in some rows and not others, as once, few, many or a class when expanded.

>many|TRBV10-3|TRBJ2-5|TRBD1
CAISSPTGGLETQYF
TGTGCCATCAGCTCTCCTACAGGGGGCTTGGAGACCCAGTACTTC
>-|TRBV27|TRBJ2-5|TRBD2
CASSSFWPGGGETQYF
TGTGCCAGCAGTTCCTTTTGGCCGGGAGGAGGAGAGACCCAGTACTTC
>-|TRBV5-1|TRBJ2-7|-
CASSLVSGVYEQYF
TGCGCCAGCAGCTTGGTCTCGGGGGTCTACGAGCAGTACTTC
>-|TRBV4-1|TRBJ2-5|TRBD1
CASSTRGQGAVETQYF
TGCGCCAGCAGCACACGGGGACAGGGGGCCGTTGAGACCCAGTACTTC
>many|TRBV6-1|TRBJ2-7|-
CASISGSTFTGQYF
TGTGCCAGCATTTCCGGATCAACTTTTACGGGGCAGTACTTC
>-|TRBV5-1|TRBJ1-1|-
CASSLGGAKNTEAFF
TGCGCCAGCAGCCTTGGCGGGGCCAAGAACACTGAAGCTTTCTTT
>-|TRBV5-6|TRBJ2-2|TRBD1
CASSGWTGKNTGELFF
TGTGCCAGCAGCGGATGGACAGGGAAGAACACCGGGGAGCTGTTTTTT
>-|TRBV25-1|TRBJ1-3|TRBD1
CAVPPGTGVGNTIYF
TGTGCCGTCCCCCCTGGGACAGGGGTGGGAAACACCATATATTTT
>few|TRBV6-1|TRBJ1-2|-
CASTVLGTNYGYTF
TGTGCCAGCACCGTTCTCGGGACTAACTATGGCTACACCTTC
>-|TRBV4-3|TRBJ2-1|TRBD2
CASSQEGGRSSYNEQFF
TGCGCCAGCAGCCAAGAAGGCGGGAGGAGCTCCTACAATGAGCAGTTCTTC
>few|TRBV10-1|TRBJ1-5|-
CASSQGPAGASPQHF
TGCGCCAGCAGCCAGGGGCCGGCGGGGGCATCACCCCAGCATTTT
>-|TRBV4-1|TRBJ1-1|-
CASSYRPNTEAFF
TGCGCCAGCAGCTACAGGCCAAACACTGAAGCTTTCTTT
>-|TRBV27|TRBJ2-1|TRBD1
CASRRTGGIYNEQFF
TGTGCCAGCAGGCGGACAGGGGGGATATACAATGAGCAGTTCTTC
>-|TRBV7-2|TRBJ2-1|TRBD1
CASRGTGGNEQFF
TGTGCCAGCAGGGGGACAGGGGGTAATGAGCAGTTCTTC
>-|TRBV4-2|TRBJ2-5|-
CASSWSGGETQYF
TGTGCCAGCAGCTGGAGCGGTGGGGAGACCCAGTACTTC
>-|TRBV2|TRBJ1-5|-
CASSEMYSNQPQHF
TGTGCCAGCAGTGAGATGTATAGCAATCAGCCCCAGCATTTT
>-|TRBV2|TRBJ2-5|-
CASTGAAEKGETQYF
TGTGCCAGCACTGGGGCCGCGGAGAAGGGAGAGACCCAGTACTTC
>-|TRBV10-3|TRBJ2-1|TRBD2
CAIRAGLDNEQFF
TGTGCCATCAGGGCAGGACTAGACAATGAGCAGTTCTTC
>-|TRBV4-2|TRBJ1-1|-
CASSQGGANTEAFF
TGTGCCAGCAGCCAAGGTGGAGCGAACACTGAAGCTTTCTTT
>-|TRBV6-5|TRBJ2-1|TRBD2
CASSYSSGRGYEQFF
TGTGCCAGCAGTTACTCCAGCGGGAGAGGTTATGAGCAGTTCTTC
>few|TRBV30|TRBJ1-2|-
CAWSPQVRLSYGYTF
TGTGCCTGGAGTCCCCAGGTTCGCCTCAGCTATGGCTACACCTTC
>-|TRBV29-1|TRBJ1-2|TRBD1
CSVVTGAYGYTF
TGCAGCGTTGTTACAGGGGCCTATGGCTACACCTTC
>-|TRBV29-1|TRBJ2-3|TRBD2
CSVRLAESTDTQYF
TGCAGCGTCAGACTAGCGGAAAGCACAGATACGCAGTATTTT
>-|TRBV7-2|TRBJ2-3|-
CASSVDRYTDTQYF
TGTGCCAGCAGCGTAGACAGATACACAGATACGCAGTATTTT
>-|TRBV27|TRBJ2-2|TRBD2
CASSFLLAGVAGELFF
TGTGCCAGCAGTTTCCTACTAGCGGGAGTAGCCGGGGAGCTGTTTTTT
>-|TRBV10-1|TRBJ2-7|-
CASNSGAGYEQYF
TGCGCCAGCAACTCAGGGGCGGGATACGAGCAGTACTTC
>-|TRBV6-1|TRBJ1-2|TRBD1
CASSGGTGALYGYTF
TGTGCCAGCAGTGGGGGAACAGGGGCCCTCTATGGCTACACCTTC
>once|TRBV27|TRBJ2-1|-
CASSPGRYNEQFF
TGTGCCAGCAGTCCGGGACGGTACAATGAGCAGTTCTTC
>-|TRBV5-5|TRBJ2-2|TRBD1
CASSLQGVNTGELFF
TGTGCCAGCAGCTTACAGGGGGTGAACACCGGGGAGCTGTTTTTT
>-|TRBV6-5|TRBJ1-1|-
CASSRDTEAFF
TGTGCCAGCAGTCGCGACACTGAAGCTTTCTTT
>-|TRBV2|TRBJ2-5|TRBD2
CASTVAGAQETQYF
TGTGCCAGCACCGTAGCGGGAGCGCAAGAGACCCAGTACTTC
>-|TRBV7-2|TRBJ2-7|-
CASSLFSLVDRNEQYF
TGTGCCAGCAGCTTATTTTCACTAGTTGATCGCAACGAGCAGTACTTC
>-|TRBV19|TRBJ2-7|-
CASSAAAGHEQYF
TGTGCCAGTAGTGCGGCAGCCGGCCACGAGCAGTACTTC
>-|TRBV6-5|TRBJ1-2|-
CASSYSAGAPTYGYTF
TGTGCCAGCAGTTACTCCGCAGGGGCGCCGACCTATGGCTACACCTTC
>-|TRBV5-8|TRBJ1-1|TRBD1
CASSTDRVNTEAFF
TGTGCCAGCAGCACGGACAGGGTGAACACTGAAGCTTTCTTT
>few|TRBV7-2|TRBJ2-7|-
CASSLSYSYEQYF
TGTGCCAGCAGCCTATCCTACTCCTACGAGCAGTACTTC
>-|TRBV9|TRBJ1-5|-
CASSVGSNQPQHF
TGTGCCAGCAGCGTAGGATCCAATCAGCCCCAGCATTTT
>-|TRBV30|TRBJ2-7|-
CAWSVLYEQYF
TGTGCCTGGAGTGTACTGTACGAGCAGTACTTC
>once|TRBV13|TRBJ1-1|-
CASSLTQLTEAFF
TGTGCCAGCAGCTTAACCCAGCTCACTGAAGCTTTCTTT
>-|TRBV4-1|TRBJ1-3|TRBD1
CASSQEQNRGPGNTIYF
TGCGCCAGCAGCCAAGAACAAAACAGGGGGCCTGGAAACACCATATATTTT
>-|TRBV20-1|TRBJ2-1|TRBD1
CSAWDRNEQFF
TGCAGTGCTTGGGACAGGAATGAGCAGTTCTTC
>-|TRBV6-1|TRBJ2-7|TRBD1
CASSDGQGATYEQYF
TGTGCCAGCAGTGACGGGCAGGGGGCCACCTACGAGCAGTACTTC
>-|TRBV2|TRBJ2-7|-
CASSESRGSYEQYF
TGTGCCAGCAGTGAAAGCCGGGGTTCCTACGAGCAGTACTTC
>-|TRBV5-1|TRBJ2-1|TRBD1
CASSPIKNRGANEQFF
TGCGCCAGCAGCCCCATCAAAAACAGGGGGGCCAATGAGCAGTTCTTC
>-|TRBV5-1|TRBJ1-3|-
CASREAGTSGNTIYF
TGCGCCAGCCGGGAAGCCGGGACTTCTGGAAACACCATATATTTT
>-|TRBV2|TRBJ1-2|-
CASMGRTFNYGYTF
TGTGCCAGCATGGGTCGGACCTTTAACTATGGCTACACCTTC
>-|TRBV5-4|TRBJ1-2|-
CASSPGTQLDYGYTF
TGTGCCAGCAGCCCCGGGACACAGCTGGACTATGGCTACACCTTC
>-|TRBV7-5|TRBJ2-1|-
CVRSHALGRLSYNEQFF
TGTGTCAGAAGCCACGCCCTCGGGAGGCTATCCTACAATGAGCAGTTCTTC
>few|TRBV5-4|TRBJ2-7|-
CASSTSGYEQYF
TGTGCCAGCAGCACCTCAGGGTACGAGCAGTACTTC
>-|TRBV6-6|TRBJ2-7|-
CASSYPSSERRHEQYF
TGTGCCAGCAGTTACCCTTCCAGTGAGCGCAGGCACGAGCAGTACTTC
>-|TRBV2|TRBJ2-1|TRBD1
CASTAGGFFNEQFF
TGTGCCAGCACCGCAGGGGGTTTCTTCAATGAGCAGTTCTTC
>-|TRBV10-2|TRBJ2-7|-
CASTPRLKGVSYEQYF
TGCGCCAGCACCCCCAGGCTCAAGGGGGTCTCCTACGAGCAGTACTTC
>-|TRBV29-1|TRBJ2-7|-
CSVGWGRTYEQYF
TGCAGCGTTGGTTGGGGACGGACCTACGAGCAGTACTTC